The 6 T cell receptor beta chains below all came from one sample that was sequenced in a study of cytomegalovirus exposure and HLA in healthy donors. PCR amplification relied on 60 Vbeta primers (plus 13 Jbeta primers). Using immunoSEQ multiplex PCR, the repertoire was profiled, and TCRdb retains in-frame clones only, with some absent. The data contain some 150,000 clones, 65% to 80% of them singletons. Material for sequencing was PBMCs. The receptors here all came from a man aged 40-55 years in good health and CMV-seronegative.

This sequence joins TRBV4-2 and TRBJ2-5; TRBD2 might be the D (5 bases). The J call is in doubt because the DNA end fits TRBJ2-7 better. The CDR3 loop spans 15 amino acids. The germline V gene has CDR1 LGHNA and CDR2 YNFKEQ. The CDR3 coding sequence is TGTGCCAGCAGCCAAGATTGGGCTAGCACCTACGAGCAGTACTTC. Amino acids: CASSQDWASTYEQYF.

The gene calls are TRBV4-1 and TRBJ2-7; weak D call: TRBD2 (5 bases). This CDR3 spans 14 amino acids. Trimming took off 1 base at V and 2 bases at J, with 9 bases between the two ends. Germline V gene data show CDR1 as MGHRA and CDR2 as YSYEKL. The CDR3 DNA sequence: TGCGCCAGCAGCCAAGTTTCCGGGGCCTACGAGCAGTACTTC. Translating gives CASSQVSGAYEQYF.

In this sample, this clone turned up many times. This sequence joins TRBV9 and TRBJ1-3, with D maybe TRBD1 (5 bases). Looked up from germline, CDR1 is SGDLS and CDR2 is YYNGEE. The V end was cut by 0 bases, the J end by 2 bases, with 9 bases between. This CDR3 comprises 15 residues. CDR3 nucleotides: TGTGCCAGCAGCGTAGGTTCAGGGACTGGAAACACCATATATTTT. Translating it yields CASSVGSGTGNTIYF. The full variable domain, completed using reference TRBV9 and TRBJ1-3, is DSGVTQTPKHLITATGQRVTLRCSPRSGDLSVYWYQQSLDQGLQFLIQYYNGEERAKGNILERFSAQQFPDLHSELNLSSLELGDSALYFCASSVGSGTGNTIYFGEGSWLTVV.

This chain uses TRBV7-9 with TRBJ2-7, with TRBD2 matching 8 bases. The CDR3 extends over 15 amino acids. From germline, CDR1 is SEHNR and CDR2 FQNEAQ (reference sequence). J gave up 6 bases and V 5 bases, and 12 bases lay outside the gene matches. The CDR3 DNA reads as TGTGCCAGCAGCGCCCGGGAGGGGAGCGGGCTCGAGCAGTACTTC. Protein sequence: CASSAREGSGLEQYF. Full variable domain (outside the CDR3, taken from reference TRBV7-9 and TRBJ2-7): DTGVSQNPRHKITKRGQNVTFRCDPISEHNRLYWYRQTLGQGPEFLTYFQNEAQLEKSRLLSDRFSAERPKGSFSTLEIQRTEQGDSAMYLCASSAREGSGLEQYFGPGTRLTVT.

The chain is built from TRBV7-8 and TRBJ2-7, with TRBD1 identical over 9 bases. Germline values: CDR1 SGHVS, CDR2 FQNEAQ. The CDR3 runs 13 residues. V gave up 10 bases and J gave up 0 bases; unmatched junction bases: 4. CDR3 coding DNA: TGTGCCACGGGACAGGGAACCTCCTACGAGCAGTACTTC. Protein sequence: CATGQGTSYEQYF.

This clone occurred once. At the DNA level, this CDR3 is encoded by other sequences in the same sample as well. The V call is TRBV10-1, the J call TRBJ1-6, with TRBD1 identical over 7 bases. The germline CDR1 and CDR2 sequences are WNHNN and SYGVQD (reference sequence). J gave up 6 bases and V 4 bases, and 3 bases lay outside the gene matches. The CDR3 runs to 14 residues. The CDR3 reads CASSAGTVNSPLHF. The CDR3 nucleotides read TGCGCCAGCAGTGCCGGGACAGTTAATTCACCCCTCCACTTT.